The entry below gives a single T cell receptor (beta chain) sequence along with its context. TCRdb fed the reads into MiXCR, producing one record per CDR3 protein. In the table there are 40,000 to 55,000 distinct CDR3 sequences, approximately 7.9% of which are singletons. The data stem from a study of patients with pleural tuberculosis. V was clipped by 2 bases and J by 6 bases, with 8 bases between them. Per germline, CDR1 SQVTM and CDR2 ANQGSEA. The CDR3 loop spans 12 amino acids. The chain combines TRBV29-1 with TRBJ2-1; TRBD1 might be the D (5 bases). The receptor was derived from a human donor with pleural tuberculosis. In nucleotides, the CDR3 is TGCAGCGTTGAATTCAGGGCCAATGAGCAGTTCTTC. Translated: CSVEFRANEQFF.